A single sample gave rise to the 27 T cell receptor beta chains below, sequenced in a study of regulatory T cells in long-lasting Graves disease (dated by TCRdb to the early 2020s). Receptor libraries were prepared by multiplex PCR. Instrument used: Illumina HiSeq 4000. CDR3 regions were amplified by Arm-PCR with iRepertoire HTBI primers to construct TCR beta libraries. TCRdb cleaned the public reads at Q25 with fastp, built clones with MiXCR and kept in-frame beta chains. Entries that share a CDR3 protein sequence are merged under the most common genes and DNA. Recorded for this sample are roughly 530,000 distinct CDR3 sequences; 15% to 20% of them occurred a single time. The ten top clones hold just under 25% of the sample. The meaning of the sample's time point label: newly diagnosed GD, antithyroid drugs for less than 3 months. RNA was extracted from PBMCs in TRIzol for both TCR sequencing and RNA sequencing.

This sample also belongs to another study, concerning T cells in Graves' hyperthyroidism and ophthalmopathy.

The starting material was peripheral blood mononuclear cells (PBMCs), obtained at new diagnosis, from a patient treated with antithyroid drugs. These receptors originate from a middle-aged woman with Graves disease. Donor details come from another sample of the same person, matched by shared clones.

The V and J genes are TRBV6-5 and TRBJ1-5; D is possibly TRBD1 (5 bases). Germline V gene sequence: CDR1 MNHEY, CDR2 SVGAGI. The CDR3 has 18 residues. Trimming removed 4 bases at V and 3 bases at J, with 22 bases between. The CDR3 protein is CASSSPWGFSGSNQPQHF. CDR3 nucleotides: TGTGCCAGCAGTTCCCCCTGGGGGTTTTCGGGGTCCAATCAGCCCCAGCATTTT.

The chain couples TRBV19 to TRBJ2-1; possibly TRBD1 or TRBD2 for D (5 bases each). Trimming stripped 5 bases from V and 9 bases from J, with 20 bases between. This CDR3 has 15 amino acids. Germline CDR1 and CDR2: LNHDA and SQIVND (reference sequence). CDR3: CASSLGERVLGEQFF. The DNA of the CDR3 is TGTGCCAGTAGTTTAGGGGAGAGAGTTCTCGGTGAGCAGTTCTTC.

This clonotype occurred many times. CDR3: CASSHTGLLSEAFF. CDR3 coding DNA: TGTGCCAGCAGTCACACTGGACTCCTTAGTGAAGCTTTCTTT. This chain links TRBV3-1 with TRBJ1-1; D gene unclear. This CDR3 contains 14 residues. V shed 6 bases and J shed 7 bases, with 18 bases lying between them. Germline CDR1 LGHDT, CDR2 YNNKEL (reference sequence).

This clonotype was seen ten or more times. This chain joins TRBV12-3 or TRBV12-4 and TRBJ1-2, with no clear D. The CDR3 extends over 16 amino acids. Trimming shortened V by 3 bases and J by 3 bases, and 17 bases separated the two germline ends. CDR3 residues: CASSFSGARRDYGYTF. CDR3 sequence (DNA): TGTGCCAGCAGTTTTTCCGGTGCCCGGAGGGACTATGGCTACACCTTC.

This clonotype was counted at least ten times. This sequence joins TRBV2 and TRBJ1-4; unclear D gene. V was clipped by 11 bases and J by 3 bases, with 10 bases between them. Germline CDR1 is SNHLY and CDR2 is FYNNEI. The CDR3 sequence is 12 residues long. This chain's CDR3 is CAGSGANEKLFF. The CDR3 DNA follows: TGTGCCGGATCAGGAGCTAATGAAAAACTGTTTTTT.

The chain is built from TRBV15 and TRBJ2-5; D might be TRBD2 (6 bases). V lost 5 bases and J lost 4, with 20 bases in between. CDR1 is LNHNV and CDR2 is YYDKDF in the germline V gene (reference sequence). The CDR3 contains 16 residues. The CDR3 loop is CATSSRRGPEGETQYF. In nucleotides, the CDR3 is TGTGCCACCAGCTCCCGGAGGGGTCCGGAGGGAGAGACCCAGTACTTC. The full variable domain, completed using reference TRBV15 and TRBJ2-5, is DAMVIQNPRYQVTQFGKPVTLSCSQTLNHNVMYWYQQKSSQAPKLLFHYYDKDFNNEADTPDNFQSRRPNTSFCFLDIRSPGLGDTAMYLCATSSRRGPEGETQYFGPGTRLLVL.

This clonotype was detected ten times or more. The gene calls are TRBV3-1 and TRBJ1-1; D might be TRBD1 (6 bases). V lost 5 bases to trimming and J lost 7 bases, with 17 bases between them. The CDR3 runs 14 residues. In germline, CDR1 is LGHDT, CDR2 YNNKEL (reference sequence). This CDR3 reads CASSLRTETFEAFF. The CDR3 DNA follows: TGTGCCAGCAGCTTACGGACAGAGACCTTTGAAGCTTTCTTT.

For the CDR3, the DNA is TGTGCCAGCAGCTTAAGCGGGATATCCTACGAGCAGTACTTC. Translated: CASSLSGISYEQYF. V and J are TRBV28 and TRBJ2-7; 7 nucleotides line up with TRBD2. V lost 6 bases and J lost 1; bases outside the gene matches: 6. The CDR3 totals 14 residues. Germline loops: CDR1 MDHEN, CDR2 SYDVKM. Supplemented by reference TRBV28 and TRBJ2-7, the full variable domain reads DVKVTQSSRYLVKRTGEKVFLECVQDMDHENMFWYRQDPGLGLRLIYFSYDVKMKEKGDIPEGYSVSREKKERFSLILESASTNQTSMYLCASSLSGISYEQYFGPGTRLTVT.

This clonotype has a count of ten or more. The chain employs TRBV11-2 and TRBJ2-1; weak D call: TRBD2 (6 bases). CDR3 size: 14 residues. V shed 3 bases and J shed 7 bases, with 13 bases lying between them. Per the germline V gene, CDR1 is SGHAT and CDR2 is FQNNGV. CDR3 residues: CASSLSGRMNEQFF. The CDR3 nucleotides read TGTGCCAGCAGCTTGTCTGGGAGGATGAATGAGCAGTTCTTC.

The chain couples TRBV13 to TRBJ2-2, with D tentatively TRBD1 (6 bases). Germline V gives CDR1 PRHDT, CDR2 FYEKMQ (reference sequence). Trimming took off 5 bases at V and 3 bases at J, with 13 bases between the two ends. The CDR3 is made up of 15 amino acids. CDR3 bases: TGTGCCAGCAGCCTCAACAGGGCCCACACCGGGGAGCTGTTTTTT. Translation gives CASSLNRAHTGELFF.

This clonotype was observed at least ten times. The CDR3 region has the DNA TGTGCCTGGAGTGTACTTATGGGAGAAGCTTTCTTT. It translates to CAWSVLMGEAFF. This chain links TRBV30 with TRBJ1-1; D is uncertain. V lost 0 bases, J lost 8 bases, and 10 bases lay in between. Germline assignment: CDR1 GTSNPN and CDR2 SVGIG (reference sequence). The CDR3 totals 12 residues.

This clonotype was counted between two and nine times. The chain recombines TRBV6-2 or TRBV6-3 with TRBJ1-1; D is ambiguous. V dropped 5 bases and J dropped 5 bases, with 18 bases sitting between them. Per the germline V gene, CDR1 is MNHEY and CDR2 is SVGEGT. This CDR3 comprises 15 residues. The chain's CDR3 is CASSTTSGRLTEAFF. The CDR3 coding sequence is TGTGCCAGCAGTACCACCTCGGGCAGGCTGACTGAAGCTTTCTTT.

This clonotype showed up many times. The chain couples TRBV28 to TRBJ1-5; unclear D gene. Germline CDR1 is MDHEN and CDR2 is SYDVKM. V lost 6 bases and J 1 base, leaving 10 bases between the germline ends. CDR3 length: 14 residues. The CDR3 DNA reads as TGTGCCAGCAGCTACCGCCTCAGCAATCAGCCCCAGCATTTT. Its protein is CASSYRLSNQPQHF.

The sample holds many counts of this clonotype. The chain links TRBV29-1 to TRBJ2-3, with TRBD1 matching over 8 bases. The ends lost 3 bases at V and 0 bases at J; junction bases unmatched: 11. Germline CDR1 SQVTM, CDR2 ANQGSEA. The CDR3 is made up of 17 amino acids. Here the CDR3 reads CSVDGGGTGMSTDTQYF. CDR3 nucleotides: TGCAGCGTTGACGGGGGCGGGACAGGTATGAGCACAGATACGCAGTATTTT.

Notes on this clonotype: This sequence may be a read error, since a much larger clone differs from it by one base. CDR3 sequence reads: CGADGSGTTGELFF. The CDR3 DNA is TGCGGCGCCGACGGCAGTGGGACCACCGGGGAGCTGTTTTTT. The rearrangement uses TRBV29-1 and TRBJ2-2; possibly TRBD1 or TRBD2 for D (5 bases each). The CDR3 is 14 amino acids. CDR1 is SQVTM and CDR2 is ANQGSEA in the germline V gene.

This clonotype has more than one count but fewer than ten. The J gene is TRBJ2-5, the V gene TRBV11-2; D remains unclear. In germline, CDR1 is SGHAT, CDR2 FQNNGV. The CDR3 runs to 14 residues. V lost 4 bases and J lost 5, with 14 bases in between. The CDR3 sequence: CASSSGRLGETQYF. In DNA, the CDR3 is TGTGCCAGCAGCTCTGGTCGTTTAGGGGAGACCCAGTACTTC.

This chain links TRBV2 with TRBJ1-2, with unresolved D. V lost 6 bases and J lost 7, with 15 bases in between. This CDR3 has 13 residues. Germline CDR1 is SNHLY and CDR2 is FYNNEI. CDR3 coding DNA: TGTGCCAGCAGGGTAGAAAACCTGGGTGGCTACACCTTC. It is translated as CASRVENLGGYTF.

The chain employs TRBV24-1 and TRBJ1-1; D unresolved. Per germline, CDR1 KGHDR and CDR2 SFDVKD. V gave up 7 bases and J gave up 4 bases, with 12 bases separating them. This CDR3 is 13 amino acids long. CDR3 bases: TGTGCCACCAGCCCAGTGGGTGGCACTGAAGCTTTCTTT. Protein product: CATSPVGGTEAFF.

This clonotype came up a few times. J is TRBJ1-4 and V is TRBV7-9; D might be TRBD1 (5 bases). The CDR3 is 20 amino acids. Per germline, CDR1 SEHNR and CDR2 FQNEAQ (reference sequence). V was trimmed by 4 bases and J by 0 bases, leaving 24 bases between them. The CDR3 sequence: CASSSYRIDSRGATNEKLFF. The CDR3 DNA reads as TGTGCCAGCAGCTCGTACAGGATCGACAGTCGTGGTGCAACTAATGAAAAACTGTTTTTT. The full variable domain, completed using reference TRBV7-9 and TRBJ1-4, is DTGVSQNPRHKITKRGQNVTFRCDPISEHNRLYWYRQTLGQGPEFLTYFQNEAQLEKSRLLSDRFSAERPKGSFSTLEIQRTEQGDSAMYLCASSSYRIDSRGATNEKLFFGSGTQLSVL.

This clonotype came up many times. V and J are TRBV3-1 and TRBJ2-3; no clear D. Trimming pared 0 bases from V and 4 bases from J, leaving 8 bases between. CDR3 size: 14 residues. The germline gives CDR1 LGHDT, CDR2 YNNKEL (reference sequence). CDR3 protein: CASSQDYRADTQYF. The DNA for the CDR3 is TGTGCCAGCAGCCAAGACTATCGGGCAGATACGCAGTATTTT.

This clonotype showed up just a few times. This CDR3 is CAAVYRGLENTIYF. DNA for the CDR3: TGTGCCGCAGTCTACAGGGGGCTGGAAAACACCATATATTTT. The V and J genes are TRBV6-1 and TRBJ1-3, with 9 bases fitting TRBD1. V lost 11 bases, J lost 6 bases, and 11 bases stayed unmatched. Germline loops: CDR1 MNHNS, CDR2 SASEGT. The CDR3 runs to 14 residues.

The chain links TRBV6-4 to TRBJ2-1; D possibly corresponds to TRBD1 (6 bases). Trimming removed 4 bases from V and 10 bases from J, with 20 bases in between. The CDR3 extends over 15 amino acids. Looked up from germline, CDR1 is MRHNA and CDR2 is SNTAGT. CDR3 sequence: CASSAQGMVRSEQFF. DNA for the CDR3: TGTGCCAGCAGTGCACAGGGTATGGTTCGTTCGGAGCAGTTCTTC.

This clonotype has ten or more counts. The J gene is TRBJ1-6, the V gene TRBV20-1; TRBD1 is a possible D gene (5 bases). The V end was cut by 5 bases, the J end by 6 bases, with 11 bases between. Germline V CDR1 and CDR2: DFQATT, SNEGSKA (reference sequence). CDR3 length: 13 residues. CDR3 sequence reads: CSASRGRNSPLHF. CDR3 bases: TGCAGTGCTTCGAGGGGTCGTAATTCACCCCTCCACTTT.

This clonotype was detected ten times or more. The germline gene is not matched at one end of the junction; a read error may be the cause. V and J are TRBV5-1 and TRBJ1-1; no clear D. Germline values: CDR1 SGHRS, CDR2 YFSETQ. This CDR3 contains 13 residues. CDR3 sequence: CASSALRNTEAFF. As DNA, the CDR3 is TGTGCCAGCAGTGCTTTAAGAAACACTGAAGCTTTCTTT.

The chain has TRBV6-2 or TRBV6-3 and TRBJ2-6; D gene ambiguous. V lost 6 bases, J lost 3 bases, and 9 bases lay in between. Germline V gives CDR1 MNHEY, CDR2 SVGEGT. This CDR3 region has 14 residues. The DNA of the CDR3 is TGTGCCAGCAGGGAAGTAAGTGGGGCCAACGTCCTGACTTTC. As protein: CASREVSGANVLTF.

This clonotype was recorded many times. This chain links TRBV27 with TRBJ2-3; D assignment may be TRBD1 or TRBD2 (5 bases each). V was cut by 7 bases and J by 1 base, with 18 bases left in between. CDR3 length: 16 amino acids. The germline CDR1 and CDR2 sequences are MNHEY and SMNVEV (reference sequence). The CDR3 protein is CASTLNGQGRTDTQYF. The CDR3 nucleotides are TGTGCCAGCACTCTCAATGGGCAGGGACGCACAGATACGCAGTATTTT.

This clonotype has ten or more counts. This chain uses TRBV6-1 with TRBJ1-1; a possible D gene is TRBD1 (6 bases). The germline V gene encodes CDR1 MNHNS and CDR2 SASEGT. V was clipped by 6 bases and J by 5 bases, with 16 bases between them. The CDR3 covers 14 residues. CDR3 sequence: CASRTGQKRTEAFF. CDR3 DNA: TGTGCCAGCAGAACAGGGCAAAAACGGACTGAAGCTTTCTTT.